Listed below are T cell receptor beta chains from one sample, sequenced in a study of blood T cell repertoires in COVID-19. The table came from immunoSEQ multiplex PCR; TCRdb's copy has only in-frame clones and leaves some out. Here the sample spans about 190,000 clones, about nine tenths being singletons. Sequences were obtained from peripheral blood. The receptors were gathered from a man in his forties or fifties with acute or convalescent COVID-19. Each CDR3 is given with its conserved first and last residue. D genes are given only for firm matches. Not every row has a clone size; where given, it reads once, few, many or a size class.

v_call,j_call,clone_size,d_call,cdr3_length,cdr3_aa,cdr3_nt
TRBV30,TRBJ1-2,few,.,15,CAWSSQVARGYGYTF,TGTGCCTGGAGTTCACAGGTTGCACGAGGCTATGGCTACACCTTC
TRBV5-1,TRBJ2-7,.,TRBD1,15,CASSLDGTVPYEQYF,TGCGCCAGCAGCTTGGATGGGACAGTACCCTACGAGCAGTACTTC
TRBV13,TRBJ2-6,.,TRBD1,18,CASSSTRQGITGANVLTF,TGTGCCAGCAGCAGTACCCGACAGGGTATAACTGGGGCCAACGTCCTGACTTTC
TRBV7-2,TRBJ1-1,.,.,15,CASSPSRFRDTEAFF,TGTGCCAGCAGCCCCAGTAGATTTCGGGACACTGAAGCTTTCTTT
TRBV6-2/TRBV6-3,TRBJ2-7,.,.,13,CASSYSDRDEQYF,TGTGCCAGCAGTTACTCGGACAGAGACGAGCAGTACTTC
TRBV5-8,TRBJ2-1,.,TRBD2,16,CASSQGLAGPYNEQFF,TGTGCCAGCAGCCAAGGACTAGCGGGACCCTACAATGAGCAGTTCTTC
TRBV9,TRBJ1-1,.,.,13,CASSVSLNTEAFF,TGTGCCAGCAGCGTCTCCCTGAACACTGAAGCTTTCTTT
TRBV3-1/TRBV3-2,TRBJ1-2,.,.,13,CASSHRVGSGYTF,TGTGCCAGCAGCCATCGGGTCGGGTCCGGCTACACCTTC
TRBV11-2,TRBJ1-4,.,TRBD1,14,CASATQGAGGKLFF,TGTGCCAGCGCGACACAGGGGGCGGGAGGAAAACTGTTTTTT
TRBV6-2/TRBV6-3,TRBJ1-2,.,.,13,CASSYGGGAGYTF,TGTGCCAGCAGTTATGGCGGGGGAGCTGGCTACACCTTC
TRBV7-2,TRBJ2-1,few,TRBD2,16,CASSGRSGGGYNEQFF,TGTGCCAGCAGCGGACGTAGCGGGGGAGGGTATAATGAGCAGTTCTTC
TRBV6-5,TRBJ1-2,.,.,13,CASNSWGRDGYTF,TGTGCCAGCAATAGTTGGGGGCGCGATGGCTACACCTTC
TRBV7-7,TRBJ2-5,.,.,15,CASSPGMGPPETQYF,TGTGCTAGCAGCCCTGGCATGGGCCCGCCCGAGACCCAGTACTTC
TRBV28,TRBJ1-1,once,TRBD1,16,CASSPNPTGGSTEAFF,TGTGCCAGCAGTCCCAACCCGACAGGGGGAAGCACTGAAGCTTTCTTT
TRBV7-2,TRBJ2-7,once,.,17,CASSLGVTRRVSNEQYF,TGTGCCAGCAGCTTAGGAGTGACTCGGAGGGTATCGAACGAGCAGTACTTC
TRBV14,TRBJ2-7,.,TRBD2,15,CASSQVGFGRVEQYF,TGTGCCAGCAGCCAAGTAGGATTCGGGAGGGTCGAGCAGTACTTC
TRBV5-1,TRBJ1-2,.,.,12,CASSPDRHGYTF,TGCGCCAGCAGCCCGGACAGACATGGCTACACCTTC
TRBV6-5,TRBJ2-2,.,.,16,CASSYDSYANTGELFF,TGTGCCAGCAGTTACGACAGTTACGCGAACACCGGGGAGCTGTTTTTT
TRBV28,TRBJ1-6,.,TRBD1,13,CAIPGQGDSPLHF,TGTGCCATCCCGGGACAGGGAGATTCACCCCTCCACTTT
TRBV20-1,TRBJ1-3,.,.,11,CSVRYGNTIYF,TGCAGTGTGCGTTATGGAAACACCATATATTTT
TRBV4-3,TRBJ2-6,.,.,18,CASSQDPLRQGTTNVLTF,TGCGCCAGCAGCCAAGACCCTCTTCGACAGGGGACTACCAACGTCCTGACTTTC
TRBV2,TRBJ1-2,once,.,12,CASSVHNYGYTF,TGTGCCAGCAGTGTACATAACTATGGCTACACCTTC
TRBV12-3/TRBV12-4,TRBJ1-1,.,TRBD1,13,CASSFTGGTEAFF,TGTGCCAGCAGTTTCACAGGGGGCACTGAAGCTTTCTTT
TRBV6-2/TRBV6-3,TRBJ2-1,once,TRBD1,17,CASSYTGTGVIRNEQFF,TGTGCCAGCAGTTACACCGGGACAGGGGTGATACGCAATGAGCAGTTCTTC
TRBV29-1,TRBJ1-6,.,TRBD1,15,CSVKSGTGSNSPLHF,TGCAGCGTAAAGTCCGGGACAGGGAGCAATTCACCCCTCCACTTT
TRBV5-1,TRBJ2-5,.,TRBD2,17,CASSSTLSGGALKTQYF,TGCGCCAGCAGCTCCACCCTTAGCGGGGGGGCCCTGAAGACCCAGTACTTC
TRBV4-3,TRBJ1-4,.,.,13,CASSQDRGEKLFF,TGCGCCAGCAGCCAAGATCGGGGTGAAAAACTGTTTTTT
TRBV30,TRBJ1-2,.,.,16,CAWSVNQGPANYGYTF,TGTGCCTGGAGTGTCAACCAGGGCCCAGCTAACTATGGCTACACCTTC
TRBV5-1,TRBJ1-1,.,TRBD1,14,CASSWGTGSTEAFF,TGCGCCAGCAGCTGGGGGACAGGCAGCACTGAAGCTTTCTTT
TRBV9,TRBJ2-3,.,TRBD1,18,CASSVALRTGDPTDTQYF,TGTGCCAGCAGCGTAGCCCTACGGACAGGGGACCCCACAGATACGCAGTATTTT
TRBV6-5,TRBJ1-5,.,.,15,CASSIPGHRLWPQHF,TGTGCCAGCAGCATTCCGGGACACCGGCTTTGGCCCCAGCATTTT
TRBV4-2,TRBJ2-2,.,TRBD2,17,CASSQILAGGLHGELFF,TGTGCCAGCAGCCAGATACTAGCGGGGGGGCTTCACGGGGAGCTGTTTTTT
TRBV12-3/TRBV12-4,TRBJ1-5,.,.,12,CASTQGNQPQHF,TGTGCCAGCACCCAGGGTAATCAGCCCCAGCATTTT
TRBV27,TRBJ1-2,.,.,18,CASSLRRSGGKSHYGYTF,TGTGCCAGCAGTTTGCGCCGATCGGGAGGGAAGAGCCACTATGGCTACACCTTC
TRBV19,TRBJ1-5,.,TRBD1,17,CASSMGRDRGINQPQHF,TGTGCCAGTAGTATGGGGAGGGACAGGGGGATCAATCAGCCCCAGCATTTT
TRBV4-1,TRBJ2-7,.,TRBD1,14,CASSQEGQPYEQYF,TGCGCCAGCAGCCAAGAGGGACAGCCCTACGAGCAGTACTTC
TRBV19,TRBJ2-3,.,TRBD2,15,CASSVSGRLADTQYF,TGTGCCAGTAGTGTGAGCGGGAGACTGGCAGATACGCAGTATTTT
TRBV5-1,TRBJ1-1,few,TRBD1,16,CASSSDGTGRNTEAFF,TGCGCCAGCAGCTCCGACGGGACAGGGAGGAACACTGAAGCTTTCTTT
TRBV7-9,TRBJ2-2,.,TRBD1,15,CASSRPGQGTGELFF,TGTGCCAGCAGCCGACCGGGACAGGGGACCGGGGAGCTGTTTTTT
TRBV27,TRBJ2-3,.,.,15,CASSLVLASTDTQYF,TGTGCCAGCAGTTTAGTCCTGGCTAGCACAGATACGCAGTATTTT
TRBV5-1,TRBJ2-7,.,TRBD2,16,CASSLIILADSYEQYF,TGCGCCAGCAGCTTGATAATTCTAGCGGACTCCTACGAGCAGTACTTC
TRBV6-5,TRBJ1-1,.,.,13,CASSLGHLTEAFF,TGTGCCAGCAGTTTGGGACACCTCACTGAAGCTTTCTTT